The 22 T cell receptor beta chains presented below share a single source sample, sequenced in a study of blood T cell repertoires in COVID-19. Using immunoSEQ multiplex PCR, the repertoire was profiled, and TCRdb retains in-frame clones only, with some absent. Among about 15,000 clones listed, about 79% were seen once. What was sequenced was peripheral blood. The receptors here all came from a woman aged 45-65 years with active or convalescent COVID-19.

The genes are TRBV10-3 and TRBJ1-1, with D perhaps TRBD1 (6 bases). Between the trimmed V and J ends, which lost 4 bases and 5 bases, there was a span of 14 bases. This CDR3 contains 14 residues. Germline loops: CDR1 ENHRY, CDR2 SYGVKD. The CDR3 is CAISVGHVPTEAFF. The CDR3 DNA follows: TGTGCCATCAGTGTGGGACATGTACCGACTGAAGCTTTCTTT.

The chain uses TRBV5-1 and TRBJ2-1, with TRBD2 matching over 7 bases. Per germline, CDR1 SGHRS and CDR2 YFSETQ. CDR3 size: 13 residues. The trim removed 1 base at V and 9 bases at J, leaving 4 bases unmatched. CDR3 DNA sequence: TGCGCCAGCAGCTTGTTGGCGGGAGTTGAGCAGTTCTTC. Its protein product is CASSLLAGVEQFF.

The V call is TRBV6-5, the J call TRBJ1-2; 7 bases agree with TRBD1. The V and J ends lost 6 bases and 0 bases, in that order; junction bases with no gene match: 4. CDR1 and CDR2 from the germline V gene are MNHEY and SVGAGI. There are 14 residues in the CDR3. The CDR3 DNA reads as TGTGCCAGCAGCCCCGGGACAGCTAACTATGGCTACACCTTC. Amino acid sequence: CASSPGTANYGYTF.

In DNA form, the CDR3 reads TGCGCCAGCAGCCAAGTCCGAGGCCAACGAAATTCACCCCTCCACTTT. As protein: CASSQVRGQRNSPLHF. The V call is TRBV4-1, the J call TRBJ1-6; D is ambiguous. The germline CDR1 and CDR2 sequences are MGHRA and YSYEKL. There are 16 residues in the CDR3. The germline V and J ends were trimmed by 1 base and 7 bases, with 14 bases remaining between them.

The genes are TRBV28 and TRBJ2-2; D ambiguous. V shed 6 bases and J shed 4 bases, with 18 bases lying between them. The CDR3 length is 16 residues. The germline CDR1 and CDR2 sequences are MDHEN and SYDVKM. The DNA of the CDR3 is TGTGCCAGCAGCCCCCCCCACCCCGTACTCACCGGGGAGCTGTTTTTT. Protein: CASSPPHPVLTGELFF.

This rearrangement joins TRBV11-1 to TRBJ2-5, with D possibly matching TRBD1 (6 bases). Germline lookup yields CDR1 SGHAT and CDR2 FQDESV (reference sequence). The length of the CDR3 is 13 residues. Deletions cut 2 bases from V and 3 bases from J, with 7 bases between. This CDR3 is CASSLNREETQYF. CDR3 nucleotide sequence: TGTGCCAGCAGCTTAAACAGGGAAGAGACCCAGTACTTC.

This clone was detected once. This sequence joins TRBV4-1 and TRBJ2-7; 11 bases align to TRBD2. Germline CDR1 MGHRA, CDR2 YSYEKL. The CDR3 extends over 15 amino acids. V was pared by 2 bases and J by 4 bases, with 4 bases of the junction left unmatched. As DNA, the CDR3 is TGCGCCAGCAGCCAATTAGCGGGAGGGCATTACGAGCAGTACTTC. Amino acids: CASSQLAGGHYEQYF.

This chain links TRBV9 with TRBJ1-5; D gene uncertain. CDR1 SGDLS and CDR2 YYNGEE come from the germline V gene. There are 13 residues in the CDR3. V lost 0 bases and J lost 4, with 5 bases in between. The CDR3 is CASSVAPNQPQHF. CDR3 in DNA: TGTGCCAGCAGCGTAGCTCCTAATCAGCCCCAGCATTTT. The whole variable domain, remainder taken from reference TRBV9 and TRBJ1-5, is DSGVTQTPKHLITATGQRVTLRCSPRSGDLSVYWYQQSLDQGLQFLIQYYNGEERAKGNILERFSAQQFPDLHSELNLSSLELGDSALYFCASSVAPNQPQHFGDGTRLSIL.

This rearrangement joins TRBV12-5 to TRBJ1-6; D not resolved. Germline V lookup: CDR1 LGHNT, CDR2 FRNRAP. Trimming shortened V by 8 bases and J by 0 bases, and 8 bases separated the two germline ends. The CDR3 length is 14 residues. The CDR3 nucleotides read TGTGCTAGTATGGGAGGCTCCTATAATTCACCCCTCCACTTT. Translation: CASMGGSYNSPLHF. The variable domain in full, completed from reference TRBV12-5 and TRBJ1-6, reads DARVTQTPRHKVTEMGQEVTMRCQPILGHNTVFWYRQTMMQGLELLAYFRNRAPLDDSGMPKDRFSAEMPDATLATLKIQPSEPRDSAVYFCASMGGSYNSPLHFGNGTRLTVT.

The gene calls are TRBV10-1 and TRBJ2-1; TRBD1 matches at 8 bases. The trim removed 6 bases at V and 6 bases at J, leaving 10 bases unmatched. From germline, CDR1 is WNHNN and CDR2 SYGVQD (reference sequence). The CDR3 covers 15 residues. The CDR3 loop reads CASSGQGLAFNEQFF. The CDR3 nucleotides read TGCGCCAGCAGCGGACAGGGCCTTGCCTTCAATGAGCAGTTCTTC.

The genes are TRBV7-9 and TRBJ1-5; 7 bases fit TRBD1. Germline values: CDR1 SEHNR, CDR2 FQNEAQ (reference sequence). V shed 5 bases and J 2 bases; nucleotides not matched to a gene: 3. The CDR3 has 14 residues. CDR3 bases: TGTGCCAGCAGCAGAACAGGGGGCAATCAGCCCCAGCATTTT. Translated: CASSRTGGNQPQHF.

The rearrangement links TRBV27 to TRBJ1-5, with 7 positions matching TRBD1. The CDR3 totals 15 residues. Per germline, CDR1 MNHEY and CDR2 SMNVEV (reference sequence). Germline trimming cut 5 bases from V and 4 bases from J; bases unmatched to any gene: 8. The CDR3 loop reads CASSTRGLGNQPQHF. Here the CDR3 DNA reads TGTGCCAGCAGTACTAGGGGGCTTGGGAATCAGCCCCAGCATTTT.

The chain couples TRBV10-1 to TRBJ2-1, with 10 nucleotides matching TRBD2. Germline CDR1 WNHNN, CDR2 SYGVQD (reference sequence). The CDR3 has 16 amino acids. Trimming took 2 bases from V and 4 from J; bases not matched to a gene: 5. The CDR3 reads CASSEISGGLYNEQFF. CDR3 nucleotide sequence: TGCGCCAGCAGTGAGATTAGCGGGGGGCTATACAATGAGCAGTTCTTC.

The genes are TRBV19 and TRBJ2-2; 9 nucleotides line up with TRBD1. The CDR3 is 15 amino acids. Germline V gene data show CDR1 as LNHDA and CDR2 as SQIVND (reference sequence). V lost 9 bases and J lost 5; bases outside the gene matches: 10. DNA of the CDR3: TGTGCCAGCCGTCGGGGACAGGGTATAACCGGGGAGCTGTTTTTT. It specifies CASRRGQGITGELFF.

This chain uses TRBV28 with TRBJ2-2; 9 bases agree with TRBD1. In germline, CDR1 is MDHEN, CDR2 SYDVKM. This CDR3 has 14 residues. V dropped 7 bases and J dropped 4; count of bases not matched to a gene: 4. In DNA, the CDR3 is TGTGCCAGCACCGGGACAGGGACCACCGGGGAGCTGTTTTTT. Encoded protein: CASTGTGTTGELFF.

The rearrangement joins TRBV5-5 to TRBJ2-7; D perhaps matches TRBD2 (6 bases). V shed 1 base and J shed 7 bases, with 18 bases lying between them. There are 15 residues in the CDR3. Per the germline V gene, CDR1 is SGHKS and CDR2 is YYEKEE (reference sequence). The CDR3 protein is CASSLRGTSILEQYF. CDR3 in DNA: TGTGCCAGCAGCTTGCGCGGGACGAGCATACTGGAGCAGTACTTC.

This clone is a singleton in its sample. Here the CDR3 reads CSASLPWGLSNQPQHF. CDR3 bases: TGCAGTGCTAGTCTCCCTTGGGGACTTAGCAATCAGCCCCAGCATTTT. The genes are TRBV20-1 and TRBJ1-5; TRBD1 is a possible D gene (5 bases). The V end lost 3 bases, the J end lost 0 bases, and 15 bases lay between the germline ends. The CDR3 sequence is 16 residues long. Germline CDR1 is DFQATT and CDR2 is SNEGSKA (reference sequence).

The chain is built from TRBV6-5 and TRBJ2-5; TRBD1 agrees at 9 bases. J gave up 2 bases and V 5 bases, and 6 bases lay outside the gene matches. The CDR3 runs 15 residues. Germline V gene data show CDR1 as MNHEY and CDR2 as SVGAGI. CDR3 sequence reads: CASSRGTGSQETQYF. The CDR3 region has the DNA TGTGCCAGCAGTCGCGGGACAGGGAGTCAAGAGACCCAGTACTTC.

The chain recombines TRBV9 with TRBJ2-1; 7 positions match TRBD1. This CDR3 comprises 14 residues. Trimming removed 3 bases from V and 6 bases from J; junction bases left unmatched: 6. Germline CDR1 is SGDLS and CDR2 is YYNGEE. As DNA, the CDR3 is TGTGCCAGCAGCGCCCGACAGGGACCCAATGAGCAGTTCTTC. Amino acid sequence: CASSARQGPNEQFF.

CDR3 sequence (DNA): TGTGCCAGCAGCTTAGCTAGTAGCTCCTACAATGAGCAGTTCTTC. Translation gives CASSLASSSYNEQFF. J is TRBJ2-1 and V is TRBV7-8; no firm D call. V lost 0 bases and J 0 bases, leaving 6 bases between the germline ends. Looked up from germline, CDR1 is SGHVS and CDR2 is FQNEAQ. The CDR3 runs to 15 residues.

The chain's CDR3 is CASSFDRPSYNEQFF. The DNA of the CDR3 is TGTGCCAGCAGTTTCGACAGACCCTCCTACAATGAGCAGTTCTTC. V is TRBV27 and J is TRBJ2-1, with TRBD1 as a possible D gene (5 bases). V dropped 3 bases and J dropped 0 bases, with 9 bases sitting between them. The CDR3 spans 15 residues. In germline, CDR1 is MNHEY, CDR2 SMNVEV (reference sequence).

The chain combines TRBV28 with TRBJ2-1, with 9 nucleotides matching TRBD2. J gave up 7 bases and V 1 base, and 14 bases lay outside the gene matches. This CDR3 region has 18 residues. In germline, CDR1 is MDHEN, CDR2 SYDVKM. The CDR3 spells CASSLFSDGLAGRNEQFF. The CDR3 DNA is TGTGCCAGCAGTTTATTCTCGGACGGGCTAGCGGGACGGAATGAGCAGTTCTTC.